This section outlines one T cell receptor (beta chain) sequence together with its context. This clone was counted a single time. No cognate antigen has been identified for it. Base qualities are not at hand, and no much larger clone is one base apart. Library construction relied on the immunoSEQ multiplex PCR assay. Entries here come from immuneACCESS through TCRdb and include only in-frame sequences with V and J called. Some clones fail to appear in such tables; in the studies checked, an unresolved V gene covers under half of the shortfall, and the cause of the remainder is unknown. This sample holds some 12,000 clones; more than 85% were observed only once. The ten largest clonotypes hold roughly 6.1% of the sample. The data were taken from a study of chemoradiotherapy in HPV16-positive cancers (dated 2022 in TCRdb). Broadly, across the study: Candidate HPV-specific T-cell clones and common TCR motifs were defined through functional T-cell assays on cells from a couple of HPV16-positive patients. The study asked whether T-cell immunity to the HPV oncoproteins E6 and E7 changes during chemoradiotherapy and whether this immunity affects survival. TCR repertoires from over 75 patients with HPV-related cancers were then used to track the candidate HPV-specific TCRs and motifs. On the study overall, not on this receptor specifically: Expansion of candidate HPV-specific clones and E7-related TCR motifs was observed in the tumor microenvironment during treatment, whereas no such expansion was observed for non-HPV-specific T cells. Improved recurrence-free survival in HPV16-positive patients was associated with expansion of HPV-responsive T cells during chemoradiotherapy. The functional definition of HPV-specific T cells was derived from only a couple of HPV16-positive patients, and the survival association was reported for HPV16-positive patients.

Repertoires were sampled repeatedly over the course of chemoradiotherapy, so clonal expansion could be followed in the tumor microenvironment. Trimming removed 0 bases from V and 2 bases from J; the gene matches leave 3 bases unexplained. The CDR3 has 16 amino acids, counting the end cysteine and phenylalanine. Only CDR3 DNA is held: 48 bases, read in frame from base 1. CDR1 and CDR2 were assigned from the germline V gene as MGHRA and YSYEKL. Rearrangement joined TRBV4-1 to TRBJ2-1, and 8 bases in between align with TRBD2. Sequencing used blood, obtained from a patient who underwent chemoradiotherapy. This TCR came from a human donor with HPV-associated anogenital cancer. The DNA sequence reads TGCGCCAGCAGCCAAGAGACCGGGGGGGCCTACAATGAGCAGTTCTTC. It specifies CASSQETGGAYNEQFF.